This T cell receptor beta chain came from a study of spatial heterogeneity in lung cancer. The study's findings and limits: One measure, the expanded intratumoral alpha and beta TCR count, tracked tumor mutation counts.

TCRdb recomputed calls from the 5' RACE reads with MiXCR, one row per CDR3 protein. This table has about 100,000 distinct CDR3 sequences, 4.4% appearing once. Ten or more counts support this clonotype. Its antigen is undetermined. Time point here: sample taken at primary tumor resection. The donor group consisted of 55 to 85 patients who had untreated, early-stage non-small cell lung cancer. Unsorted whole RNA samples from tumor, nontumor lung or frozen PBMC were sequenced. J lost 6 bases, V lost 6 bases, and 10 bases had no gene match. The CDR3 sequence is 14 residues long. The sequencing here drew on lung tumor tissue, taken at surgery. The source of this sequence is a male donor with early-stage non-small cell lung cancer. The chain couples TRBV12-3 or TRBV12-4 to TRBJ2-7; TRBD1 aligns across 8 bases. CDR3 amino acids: CASRPAGGYGEQYF. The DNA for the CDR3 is TGTGCCAGCAGACCCGCAGGGGGCTATGGCGAGCAGTACTTC.